The 18 T cell receptor beta chains given below trace back to one sample, sequenced in a study of blood T cell repertoires in COVID-19. Method: immunoSEQ multiplex PCR; TCRdb's copy keeps in-frame clones and lacks some. The sample gives fewer than 200,000 clones, approximately 82% of which show up once; about a fifth is in the top ten. Sequenced material: peripheral blood. These receptors came from a woman at least 80 years old with acute or convalescent COVID-19.

This chain uses TRBV2 with TRBJ1-2; TRBD1 is a possible D gene (6 bases). Germline V lookup: CDR1 SNHLY, CDR2 FYNNEI. Deletions cut 5 bases from V and 0 bases from J, with 13 bases between. CDR3 size: 15 residues. CDR3 in DNA: TGTGCCAGCAGTTCACAGGGCTCCGCTAACTATGGCTACACCTTC. Translating gives CASSSQGSANYGYTF.

V usage is TRBV30 and J usage is TRBJ1-3; weak D call: TRBD1 (5 bases). V lost 0 bases and J lost 4, with 13 bases in between. In germline, CDR1 is GTSNPN, CDR2 SVGIG (reference sequence). This CDR3 has 15 amino acids. CDR3 loop: CAWSVGGGRGNTIYF. The CDR3 nucleotides read TGTGCCTGGAGTGTGGGCGGGGGGAGAGGAAACACCATATATTTT.

The gene calls are TRBV7-9 and TRBJ2-7; 8 bases agree with TRBD1. J lost 4 bases, V lost 6 bases, and 8 bases had no gene match. The CDR3 length is 14 residues. CDR1 SEHNR and CDR2 FQNEAQ come from the germline V gene (reference sequence). For the CDR3, the DNA is TGTGCCAGCAGTCCGCAGGGGGCATTTTACGAGCAGTACTTC. Amino acid sequence: CASSPQGAFYEQYF. The complete variable domain, with remaining parts taken from reference TRBV7-9 and TRBJ2-7, reads DTGVSQNPRHKITKRGQNVTFRCDPISEHNRLYWYRQTLGQGPEFLTYFQNEAQLEKSRLLSDRFSAERPKGSFSTLEIQRTEQGDSAMYLCASSPQGAFYEQYFGPGTRLTVT.

This chain connects TRBV5-8 to TRBJ2-7; tentatively, D is TRBD1 (6 bases). The V end lost 5 bases, the J end lost 4 bases, and 13 bases lay between the germline ends. The CDR3 totals 13 residues. Germline CDR1 SGHTS, CDR2 YDEGEE. CDR3 nucleotide sequence: TGTGCCAGCAGTTCCGTCAGGGGTTACGAGCAGTACTTC. It yields the protein CASSSVRGYEQYF.

This sequence joins TRBV27 and TRBJ1-5; possibly TRBD1 for D (6 bases). Trimming left V 3 bases short and J 3 bases short, with 9 bases between. The CDR3 is 14 amino acids. Germline V gene data show CDR1 as MNHEY and CDR2 as SMNVEV (reference sequence). As DNA, the CDR3 is TGTGCCAGCAGTTTCTCAGGGGTCAATCAGCCCCAGCATTTT. Amino acids: CASSFSGVNQPQHF.

The rearrangement uses TRBV5-1 and TRBJ1-1; D unresolved. Trimming took off 1 base at V and 2 bases at J, with 6 bases between the two ends. Germline CDR1 and CDR2: SGHRS and YFSETQ. The CDR3 sequence is 13 residues long. The CDR3 region has the DNA TGCGCCAGCAGCTTGAATAGAAACACTGAAGCTTTCTTT. It translates to CASSLNRNTEAFF.

The chain has TRBV7-8 and TRBJ1-3; no reliable D call. The CDR3 length is 13 residues. Germline CDR1 and CDR2: SGHVS and FQNEAQ. The V end lost 6 bases, the J end lost 2 bases, and 8 bases lay between the germline ends. CDR3 nucleotide sequence: TGTGCCAGCAGGGAGAGCCCTGGAAACACCATATATTTT. This codes for CASRESPGNTIYF.

This sequence joins TRBV19 and TRBJ2-5; 7 bases agree with TRBD1. Trimming took 3 bases from V and 1 from J; bases not matched to a gene: 5. Germline CDR1 reads LNHDA; CDR2 reads SQIVND (reference sequence). This CDR3 has 15 amino acids. The CDR3 loop reads CASSISDRSQETQYF. CDR3 DNA sequence: TGTGCCAGTAGTATCTCGGACAGGAGCCAAGAGACCCAGTACTTC.

A few counts support this clone. The CDR3 DNA reads as TGTGCCAGCATTCCCCGGAGACCAGGGCGCACCGGGGAGCTGTTTTTT. It specifies CASIPRRPGRTGELFF. The chain is built from TRBV2 and TRBJ2-2; the D gene is possibly TRBD1 (5 bases). V was pared by 7 bases and J by 4 bases, with 19 bases between. Per germline, CDR1 SNHLY and CDR2 FYNNEI. The CDR3 is 16 amino acids.

The CDR3 DNA reads TGTGCCAGCAGTAGTAGCTCTTCCCGGGGAGCTTTCTTT. Its translation: CASSSSSSRGAFF. This chain uses TRBV12-3 or TRBV12-4 with TRBJ1-1; unclear D gene. The germline V and J ends were trimmed by 5 bases and 10 bases, with 17 bases remaining between them. The CDR3 is 13 residues long.

The V and J genes are TRBV18 and TRBJ1-6, with 9 bases that match TRBD1. There are 18 residues in the CDR3. The trim removed 0 bases at V and 6 bases at J, leaving 9 bases unmatched. The germline gives CDR1 KGHSH, CDR2 LQKENI. The CDR3 sequence is CASSPPGSGTGRNSPLHF. CDR3 nucleotide sequence: TGTGCCAGCTCACCACCGGGTTCTGGGACAGGGCGTAATTCACCCCTCCACTTT.

The rearrangement links TRBV9 to TRBJ1-1, with 7 bases fitting TRBD1. V lost 3 bases and J lost 5; bases outside the gene matches: 4. Per the germline V gene, CDR1 is SGDLS and CDR2 is YYNGEE. The CDR3 is 13 residues long. CDR3 sequence (DNA): TGTGCCAGCAGCGCCGACAGGGCGACTGAAGCTTTCTTT. Translation: CASSADRATEAFF.

The chain uses TRBV11-3 and TRBJ2-5, with D possibly being TRBD2 (7 bases). The germline V gene has CDR1 SGHNT and CDR2 YENEEA. The CDR3 totals 18 residues. V was trimmed by 3 bases and J by 4 bases, leaving 24 bases between them. The CDR3 nucleotides read TGTGCCAGCAGCTTGTTTAGGGGAGGGGGAATAGAGACAGAGACCCAGTACTTC. Amino acid sequence: CASSLFRGGGIETETQYF.

The V and J genes are TRBV7-2 and TRBJ2-7, with D possibly matching TRBD1 (5 bases). The CDR3 spans 13 residues. V dropped 1 base and J dropped 2 bases, with 6 bases sitting between them. In germline, CDR1 is SGHTA, CDR2 FQGNSA. In DNA, the CDR3 is TGTGCCAGCAGCTTAGGCAGGGCCTACGAGCAGTACTTC. Encoded protein: CASSLGRAYEQYF.

This clone has just one count. The CDR3: CASSGGDYGYTF. CDR3 DNA: TGTGCCAGCTCGGGAGGAGACTATGGCTACACCTTC. This chain uses TRBV3-1 (or the pseudogene TRBV3-2) with TRBJ1-2; no firm D call. The CDR3 covers 12 residues. Germline CDR1 reads LGHDT; CDR2 reads YNNKEL (reference sequence). Trimming shortened V by 8 bases and J by 3 bases, and 10 bases separated the two germline ends.

The V and J genes are TRBV19 and TRBJ1-2; TRBD1 is a possible D gene (6 bases). Between the trimmed V and J ends, which lost 4 bases and 4 bases, there was a span of 13 bases. The CDR3 runs 14 residues. CDR1 is LNHDA and CDR2 is SQIVND in the germline V gene (reference sequence). DNA of the CDR3: TGTGCCAGTAGTACACAGGACAGTTTCTATGGCTACACCTTC. Amino acid sequence: CASSTQDSFYGYTF.

This chain joins TRBV5-1 and TRBJ2-3; D remains unclear. The V end was cut by 5 bases, the J end by 1 base, with 8 bases between. CDR1 is SGHRS, CDR2 YFSETQ, per germline. This CDR3 spans 13 amino acids. CDR3 loop: CASSLVRTDTQYF. CDR3 coding DNA: TGCGCCAGCAGTCTAGTGCGCACAGATACGCAGTATTTT. Looking up the rest from reference TRBV5-1 and TRBJ2-3 gives the full variable domain: KAGVTQTPRYLIKTRGQQVTLSCSPISGHRSVSWYQQTPGQGLQFLFEYFSETQRNKGNFPGRFSGRQFSNSRSEMNVSTLELGDSALYLCASSLVRTDTQYFGPGTRLTVL.

The chain combines TRBV30 with TRBJ2-7; TRBD2 matches 14 bases. The V gene end was trimmed by 0 bases and the J gene end by 5 bases; junction bases not matched to a gene: 3. CDR1 is GTSNPN, CDR2 SVGIG, per germline (reference sequence). There are 15 residues in the CDR3. CDR3 in DNA: TGTGCCTGGAGTGTGGGGACTAGCGGGAGCGACGAGCAGTACTTC. Its protein product is CAWSVGTSGSDEQYF.